This T cell receptor beta chain was identified in a study of response to subunit inactivated influenza vaccine. Notes on the study in general: Authors suggested that a seasonal influenza vaccination recruits few new T cells each time.

In its sample, this clonotype was seen many times. Its antigen is not identified. TCRdb re-analysed the RT-PCR reads in MiXCR, keeping a single row per CDR3 protein. Here the sample spans about 240,000 distinct CDR3 sequences, 9.5% to 15% being singletons. Sequencing was performed on non-naive T cells sorted from PBMCs, taken 14 to 15 days before vaccination. This receptor was taken from a man aged 45 to 65 who received an inactivated influenza vaccine.

The CDR3 region is CASSQDYADTQYF. For the CDR3, the DNA is TGTGCCAGCAGCCAAGATTATGCAGATACGCAGTATTTT. The chain combines TRBV4-2 with TRBJ2-3; D is ambiguous. CDR1 LGHNA and CDR2 YNFKEQ come from the germline V gene. The CDR3 is made up of 13 amino acids. V lost 0 bases, J lost 4 bases, and 5 bases lay in between.